The 25 T cell receptor beta chains below were found in one sample sequenced in a study of OX40 agonist ivuxolimab in advanced cancers. The table came from immunoSEQ multiplex PCR; TCRdb's copy has only in-frame clones and leaves some out. Among approximately 77,000 clones, under 95% were seen once, and the ten largest hold approximately 1.5%. Sequenced here: CD4+ or CD8+ T cells sorted from blood, sampled in a trial of the OX40 agonist ivuxolimab. All receptors derive from an adult with an advanced solid tumor such as melanoma, head and neck, liver or kidney cancer.

V is TRBV19 and J is TRBJ2-3, with D hard to call. CDR1 and CDR2 from the germline V gene are LNHDA and SQIVND (reference sequence). This CDR3 spans 15 amino acids. Trimming pared 4 bases from V and 6 bases from J, leaving 17 bases between. Here the CDR3 DNA reads TGTGCCAGTAGTAATTTCGGAGCCTTAAAGGATACGCAGTATTTT. Its protein product is CASSNFGALKDTQYF.

The chain recombines TRBV11-2 with TRBJ2-1; tentative D call: TRBD1 (6 bases). The CDR3 extends over 16 amino acids. With 1 base removed from V and 1 base from J, the gap between germline ends came to 11 bases. Germline loops: CDR1 SGHAT, CDR2 FQNNGV. The CDR3 is CASSLGRDKSYNEQFF. In DNA, the CDR3 is TGTGCCAGCAGCTTAGGCCGGGACAAGTCCTACAATGAGCAGTTCTTC.

This chain uses TRBV19 with TRBJ2-2; D unresolved. The CDR3 extends over 15 amino acids. V dropped 3 bases and J dropped 7 bases, with 15 bases sitting between them. Germline V gene sequence: CDR1 LNHDA, CDR2 SQIVND (reference sequence). In DNA form, the CDR3 reads TGTGCCAGTAGTATTGGAATAGGCGGTATCGGGGAGCTGTTTTTT. It yields the protein CASSIGIGGIGELFF.

CDR3 nucleotide sequence: TGTGCCAGCAGCCGCGGGAAAGGGGGAGGGGACACAGATACGCAGTATTTT. It is translated as CASSRGKGGGDTDTQYF. This chain joins TRBV4-2 and TRBJ2-3, with D maybe TRBD2 (7 bases). V shed 4 bases and J shed 2 bases, with 19 bases lying between them. Germline V gives CDR1 LGHNA, CDR2 YNFKEQ. The CDR3 contains 17 residues.

The chain links TRBV30 to TRBJ2-1, with D possibly matching TRBD2 (9 bases). The CDR3 covers 19 residues. The germline V gene has CDR1 GTSNPN and CDR2 SVGIG (reference sequence). CDR3 loop: CACAQGGLAGRRSYNEQFF. In DNA form, the CDR3 reads TGTGCGTGCGCACAGGGGGGCCTAGCGGGACGCCGCTCCTACAATGAGCAGTTCTTC.

CDR3 sequence (DNA): TGTGCCAGCAGTTACTCGATAGGGGCCCCTGGTGGCGAGCAGTACTTC. This codes for CASSYSIGAPGGEQYF. This chain links TRBV6-6 with TRBJ2-7, with D tentatively TRBD1 (5 bases). Trimming took 0 bases from V and 6 from J, leaving 18 bases between them. CDR1 and CDR2 (germline): MNHNY, SVGAGI (reference sequence). This CDR3 has 16 residues.

V is TRBV21-1 and J is TRBJ1-2; no check of the table's D call, TRBD1, against the DNA was made. TRBV21-1 is a pseudogene. CDR3 size: 15 residues. CDR3 region: CASSKVGQVEDGYTF. The DNA of the CDR3 is TGTGCCAGCAGCAAAGTTGGACAGGTTGAGGATGGCTACACCTTC.

Only one count was recorded for this clone. Here the CDR3 DNA reads TGTGCCTGGAACTCACAGGAGAACACTGAAGCTTTCTTT. Encoded protein: CAWNSQENTEAFF. This chain uses TRBV30 with TRBJ1-1; D is perhaps TRBD1 (5 bases). CDR1 is GTSNPN and CDR2 is SVGIG in the germline V gene (reference sequence). This CDR3 is 13 amino acids long. Trimming shortened V by 4 bases and J by 1 base, and 10 bases separated the two germline ends.

V is TRBV19 and J is TRBJ2-7; 11 nucleotides line up with TRBD2. The CDR3 runs 16 residues. The trim removed 8 bases at V and 3 bases at J, leaving 12 bases unmatched. Germline loops: CDR1 LNHDA, CDR2 SQIVND (reference sequence). The CDR3 nucleotides read TGTGCCAGTGGGGGGACTAGCGGCACCCGGGGCTACGAGCAGTACTTC. This translates into CASGGTSGTRGYEQYF.

The genes are TRBV2 and TRBJ2-2; no clear D. Per germline, CDR1 SNHLY and CDR2 FYNNEI. The CDR3 extends over 15 amino acids. V lost 5 bases and J 0 bases, leaving 10 bases between the germline ends. As DNA, the CDR3 is TGTGCCAGCAGTCCCCTGGGCTCGAACACCGGGGAGCTGTTTTTT. This sequence encodes CASSPLGSNTGELFF. Supplemented by reference TRBV2 and TRBJ2-2, the full variable domain reads EPEVTQTPSHQVTQMGQEVILRCVPISNHLYFYWYRQILGQKVEFLVSFYNNEISEKSEIFDDQFSVERPDGSNFTLKIRSTKLEDSAMYFCASSPLGSNTGELFFGEGSRLTVL.

The chain carries TRBV30 and TRBJ1-2; D uncertain. The V end lost 2 bases, the J end lost 3 bases, and 7 bases lay between the germline ends. The germline V gene has CDR1 GTSNPN and CDR2 SVGIG (reference sequence). The CDR3 consists of 12 residues. CDR3 in DNA: TGTGCCTGGAGTAGGGTGGACTATGGCTACACCTTC. It translates to CAWSRVDYGYTF. The entire variable domain, with the rest obtained from reference TRBV30 and TRBJ1-2, is as follows: SQTIHQWPATLVQPVGSPLSLECTVEGTSNPNLYWYRQAAGRGLQLLFYSVGIGQISSEVPQNLSASRPQDRQFILSSKKLLLSDSGFYLCAWSRVDYGYTFGSGTRLTVV.

The chain links TRBV19 to TRBJ2-7; 8 bases align to TRBD2. Germline assignment: CDR1 LNHDA and CDR2 SQIVND (reference sequence). This CDR3 has 15 residues. J gave up 1 base and V 6 bases, and 8 bases lay outside the gene matches. The CDR3 DNA sequence: TGTGCCAGTAGCACCCCGGGGGGGCGTTCCTACGAGCAGTACTTC. Protein sequence: CASSTPGGRSYEQYF.

Here the CDR3 DNA reads TGTGCCAGCAGCCTCGGGACTAGCGGGATTGTGGATACGCAGTATTTT. Translated, it gives CASSLGTSGIVDTQYF. The chain carries TRBV27 and TRBJ2-3, with 13 nucleotides matching TRBD2. Germline values: CDR1 MNHEY, CDR2 SMNVEV (reference sequence). This CDR3 contains 16 residues. Losses at the gene ends were 6 bases for V and 6 bases for J; bases not matched to a gene: 9.

This clone was recorded once. V is TRBV7-9 and J is TRBJ2-1, with 13 positions matching TRBD2. V lost 5 bases, J lost 5 bases, and 3 bases stayed unmatched. The CDR3 spans 15 residues. CDR1 is SEHNR and CDR2 is FQNEAQ in the germline V gene (reference sequence). CDR3 DNA: TGTGCCAGCAGCAAGACTAGCGGGGGGAACAATGAGCAGTTCTTC. Its translation is CASSKTSGGNNEQFF.

The genes are TRBV2 and TRBJ1-5, with a weak D call TRBD1 (5 bases). Trimming removed 4 bases from V and 7 bases from J, with 11 bases in between. The CDR3 is 13 residues long. From germline, CDR1 is SNHLY and CDR2 FYNNEI. The CDR3 spells CASSGQMGQPQHF. The CDR3 coding sequence is TGTGCCAGCAGTGGACAGATGGGACAGCCCCAGCATTTT.

V gene TRBV11-3 combines with J gene TRBJ2-2; TRBD1 agrees at 7 bases. Germline-derived CDR1 and CDR2 are SGHNT and YENEEA. V dropped 4 bases and J dropped 5; count of bases not matched to a gene: 7. The CDR3 has 15 residues. The CDR3 loop is CASSSNPTGTGELFF. CDR3 bases: TGTGCCAGCAGCTCAAACCCGACAGGGACCGGGGAGCTGTTTTTT. The full variable domain, with the rest looked up from reference TRBV11-3 and TRBJ2-2, is EAGVVQSPRYKIIEKKQPVAFWCNPISGHNTLYWYLQNLGQGPELLIRYENEEAVDDSQLPKDRFSAERLKGVDSTLKIQPAELGDSAVYLCASSSNPTGTGELFFGEGSRLTVL.

The rearrangement links TRBV28 to TRBJ2-1; no clear D gene. Trimming took off 5 bases at V and 6 bases at J, with 11 bases between the two ends. Per the germline V gene, CDR1 is MDHEN and CDR2 is SYDVKM. The CDR3 extends over 13 amino acids. CDR3 residues: CASSNQPGNEQFF. The CDR3, as DNA: TGTGCCAGCAGTAACCAACCCGGCAATGAGCAGTTCTTC. The full variable domain, completed using reference TRBV28 and TRBJ2-1, is DVKVTQSSRYLVKRTGEKVFLECVQDMDHENMFWYRQDPGLGLRLIYFSYDVKMKEKGDIPEGYSVSREKKERFSLILESASTNQTSMYLCASSNQPGNEQFFGPGTRLTVL.

V and J are TRBV6-1 and TRBJ2-7; D is unclear. Germline CDR1 MNHNS, CDR2 SASEGT. V lost 7 bases and J lost 3, with 16 bases in between. There are 14 residues in the CDR3. The CDR3 DNA follows: TGTGCCAGCACCACTTTTGAGATGGGCTACGAGCAGTACTTC. Translated: CASTTFEMGYEQYF.

This chain joins TRBV5-1 and TRBJ2-1, with a weak D call TRBD2 (5 bases). Germline lookup yields CDR1 SGHRS and CDR2 YFSETQ. The V end was cut by 7 bases, the J end by 10 bases, with 12 bases between. The CDR3 has 11 residues. CDR3 sequence: CASGEGGEQFF. The CDR3 coding sequence is TGCGCCAGCGGTGAGGGTGGAGAGCAGTTCTTC.

V usage is TRBV9 and J usage is TRBJ2-2, with 10 positions matching TRBD1. The ends lost 4 bases at V and 7 bases at J; junction bases unmatched: 13. Germline CDR1 SGDLS, CDR2 YYNGEE. This CDR3 spans 17 amino acids. The DNA of the CDR3 is TGTGCCAGCAGCACAACCGGGGGACAGGGGCATCACGGGGAGCTGTTTTTT. This translates into CASSTTGGQGHHGELFF.

Only one count was recorded for this clone. The CDR3 DNA sequence: TGTGCCAGCTCACCAGCCCCTCTCACAGATACGCAGTATTTT. Protein sequence: CASSPAPLTDTQYF. This chain joins TRBV18 and TRBJ2-3; D is ambiguous. Germline V CDR1 and CDR2: KGHSH, LQKENI. V was trimmed by 2 bases and J by 2 bases, leaving 8 bases between them. The CDR3 length is 14 residues.

This clone occurred once. The chain uses TRBV7-3 and TRBJ2-7, with TRBD1 as a possible D gene (6 bases). CDR1 is SGHTA and CDR2 is FQGTGA in the germline V gene. Trimming stripped 5 bases from V and 7 bases from J, with 12 bases between. CDR3 size: 12 residues. CDR3 in amino acids: CASSEQGREQYF. CDR3 nucleotides: TGTGCCAGCAGCGAACAGGGTCGGGAGCAGTACTTC.

This clone was counted once. V is TRBV27 and J is TRBJ1-1, with 7 bases that match TRBD1. After removal of 6 bases from V and 11 bases from J, the junction contained 9 bases not matched to a gene. The CDR3 has 12 amino acids. Germline CDR1 is MNHEY and CDR2 is SMNVEV (reference sequence). This chain's CDR3 is CASSTGQTKAFF. The CDR3 coding sequence is TGTGCCAGCAGCACGGGACAGACGAAGGCTTTCTTT.

V gene TRBV18 combines with J gene TRBJ2-2, with D possibly being TRBD2 (6 bases). Deletions cut 4 bases from V and 3 bases from J, with 12 bases between. Germline V gene sequence: CDR1 KGHSH, CDR2 LQKENI. The CDR3 contains 15 residues. CDR3 sequence (DNA): TGTGCCAGCTCACGGGACTTAAAGGACACCGGGGAGCTGTTTTTT. Its protein product is CASSRDLKDTGELFF.

CDR3: CASSLRQGEGYTF. The CDR3 DNA is TGTGCCAGCAGCTTAAGGCAGGGGGAAGGCTACACCTTC. The chain has TRBV7-9 and TRBJ1-2; TRBD1 matches at 7 bases. V lost 2 bases and J lost 8; bases outside the gene matches: 5. The germline V gene has CDR1 SEHNR and CDR2 FQNEAQ (reference sequence). The CDR3 contains 13 residues.